Given below is one TCR beta chain in context. What it binds is not known. An assay was performed, and its level was deep. Measured with immunoSEQ multiplex PCR; TCRdb has only the in-frame clones, and not every one. The table includes 1.4 million to 1.5 million clones, approximately 97% detected once. Donors, without exception, were Caucasian adults residing in Nashville, Tennessee. The CDR3 runs 17 residues. This sample was taken from a study of shared clonotypes between healthy human individuals. Study-level points and caveats: Large depth notwithstanding, sorted-subset sequencing proved incomplete by rarefaction.

Sequencing was performed on naive CD4+ T cells sorted from blood. Subset of the sample: CD45RA+ positively selected. The chain joins TRBV21-1 to TRBJ2-7; the table's D gene call, TRBD1, was not cross checked with the DNA. TRBV21-1 is described as a pseudogene. The TCR originated in a man aged 25-45 years in good health. CDR3 DNA: TGTGCCAGCAGTCCGGGACAGAGGGATCAATTAACCTACGAGCAGTACTTC. Translation gives CASSPGQRDQLTYEQYF.